These T cell receptor beta chains were read from a single sample in a study of blood T cell repertoires in COVID-19. Sequencing used immunoSEQ multiplex PCR; TCRdb keeps in-frame clones, though not all of them. The table has around 400,000 clones, more than 70% seen once; the top ten hold over 2%. The sequenced material came from peripheral blood. The receptors shown here come from a woman aged 55-75 years with COVID-19, enrolled during active disease. Both conserved end residues are part of each CDR3. The D gene is left open where the match is weak. The listing skips clone size in some rows; elsewhere it reads once, few, many or a size class.

>TRBJ1-3|NA|TRBV2|NA
CGAGGRSGNTIYF
TGTGGCGCGGGAGGTCGCTCTGGAAACACCATATATTTT
>TRBJ2-2|NA|TRBV5-1|NA
CASSSVMVGELFF
TGCGCCAGCAGCTCAGTTATGGTCGGGGAGCTGTTTTTT
>TRBJ1-2|NA|TRBV5-1|TRBD1
CASSYGQGYGYTF
TGCGCCAGCAGCTATGGACAGGGCTATGGCTACACCTTC
>TRBJ1-2|NA|TRBV3-1/TRBV3-2|NA
CASSQDLAGNGYTF
TGTGCCAGCAGCCAAGATTTGGCGGGGAATGGCTACACCTTC
>TRBJ2-7|NA|TRBV7-3|NA
CASSSGPGAYEQYF
TGTGCCAGCAGCTCCGGTCCGGGAGCCTACGAGCAGTACTTC
>TRBJ1-2|NA|TRBV7-9|NA
CASSLTVFYGYTF
TGTGCCAGCAGCTTAACGGTGTTTTATGGCTACACCTTC
>TRBJ1-1|once|TRBV2|NA
CASSNGFGTEAFF
TGTGCCAGCAGTAACGGGTTCGGCACTGAAGCTTTCTTT
>TRBJ1-1|NA|TRBV18|NA
CASSPGQGSEAFF
TGTGCCAGCTCACCTGGCCAGGGGAGTGAAGCTTTCTTT
>TRBJ1-4|NA|TRBV5-4|NA
CASSFGGATNEKLFF
TGTGCCAGCAGCTTCGGAGGGGCAACTAATGAAAAACTGTTTTTT
>TRBJ1-1|NA|TRBV5-4|NA
CASSPWDTGGEAFF
TGTGCCAGCAGCCCATGGGATACAGGTGGAGAAGCTTTCTTT
>TRBJ1-1|NA|TRBV5-4|NA
CASSLAGVGTEAFF
TGTGCCAGCAGCTTGGCAGGGGTTGGCACTGAAGCTTTCTTT
>TRBJ2-7|NA|TRBV19|NA
CASSTIPYEQYF
TGTGCCAGTAGTACCATCCCCTACGAGCAGTACTTC
>TRBJ2-1|NA|TRBV18|TRBD1
CASSRTGVGNSYNEQFF
TGTGCCAGCTCGAGGACAGGGGTCGGAAACTCCTACAATGAGCAGTTCTTC
>TRBJ1-1|NA|TRBV5-4|TRBD1
CASSFGQVVTEAFF
TGTGCCAGCAGCTTTGGACAGGTAGTCACTGAAGCTTTCTTT
>TRBJ2-5|NA|TRBV6-5|NA
CASLLTATFQETQYF
TGTGCCAGCCTTCTGACTGCGACCTTCCAAGAGACCCAGTACTTC
>TRBJ2-5|NA|TRBV5-8|NA
CASSLVNGETQYF
TGTGCCAGCAGCTTGGTCAACGGGGAGACCCAGTACTTC
>TRBJ2-1|NA|TRBV7-3|TRBD2
CASSLPGTSGNNEQFF
TGTGCCAGCAGCTTACCCGGGACTAGCGGGAACAATGAGCAGTTCTTC
>TRBJ1-2|NA|TRBV4-1|TRBD1
CASSQPGGANYGYTF
TGCGCCAGCAGCCAGCCAGGGGGCGCGAACTATGGCTACACCTTC
>TRBJ2-1|NA|TRBV11-1|TRBD1
CASSLTRTGDEQFF
TGTGCCAGCAGCCTGACACGGACAGGCGATGAGCAGTTCTTC
>TRBJ1-5|NA|TRBV25-1|NA
CASSEGINQPQHF
TGTGCCAGCAGTGAAGGCATCAATCAGCCCCAGCATTTT
>TRBJ1-2|NA|TRBV7-9|TRBD1
CASSLAQGIMDLYGYTF
TGTGCCAGCAGCTTAGCACAGGGGATCATGGACTTGTATGGCTACACCTTC
>TRBJ1-5|few|TRBV6-5|NA
CASSMDNRSNQPQHF
TGTGCCAGCAGCATGGACAACCGGAGCAATCAGCCCCAGCATTTT
>TRBJ2-7|once|TRBV5-1|NA
CASSSQLHANEQYF
TGCGCCAGCAGCTCCCAACTACACGCTAACGAGCAGTACTTC
>TRBJ2-5|NA|TRBV5-1|NA
CASSLLGLDLETQYF
TGCGCCAGCAGCTTGTTGGGTCTAGATTTGGAGACCCAGTACTTC
>TRBJ1-5|NA|TRBV7-2|NA
CASSLAGGGNQPQHF
TGTGCCAGCAGCTTAGCAGGTGGAGGAAATCAGCCCCAGCATTTT
>TRBJ1-1|NA|TRBV6-5|TRBD1
CASTRGTGAVTEAFF
TGTGCCAGCACCCGCGGGACAGGGGCGGTGACTGAAGCTTTCTTT
>TRBJ2-7|NA|TRBV11-2|NA
CASRYYDSLYYEQYF
TGTGCCAGCAGGTATTACGACAGCCTTTACTACGAGCAGTACTTC
>TRBJ1-1|NA|TRBV3-1/TRBV3-2|TRBD1
CASSSWTGVNTEAFF
TGTGCCAGCAGTTCCTGGACAGGGGTGAACACTGAAGCTTTCTTT
>TRBJ2-3|NA|TRBV4-2|NA
CASSQVGASTDTQYF
TGTGCCAGCAGCCAAGTAGGGGCCAGCACAGATACGCAGTATTTT
>TRBJ2-1|NA|TRBV3-1/TRBV3-2|TRBD2
CASSPPGGVYNEQFF
TGTGCCAGCAGCCCCCCCGGGGGGGTTTACAATGAGCAGTTCTTC
>TRBJ1-3|NA|TRBV5-1|NA
CASSLEAGSGNTIYF
TGCGCCAGCAGCCTGGAGGCAGGCTCTGGAAACACCATATATTTT
>TRBJ1-6|NA|TRBV6-5|NA
CASKGLDNSPLHF
TGTGCCAGCAAGGGGTTGGATAATTCACCCCTCCACTTT
>TRBJ2-2|NA|TRBV27|NA
CASSLSNSRAGELFF
TGTGCCAGCAGTTTATCGAATTCCAGGGCCGGGGAGCTGTTTTTT
>TRBJ2-1|NA|TRBV6-5|TRBD2
CASSRTSGGANEQFF
TGTGCCAGCAGTCGAACTAGCGGGGGGGCCAATGAGCAGTTCTTC
>TRBJ2-5|once|TRBV10-3|TRBD2
CATKSGGVQDRETQYF
TGTGCCACAAAGAGCGGGGGGGTCCAAGACCGAGAGACCCAGTACTTC
>TRBJ1-1|NA|TRBV12-3/TRBV12-4|TRBD1
CASSLTGVTEAFF
TGTGCCAGCAGTTTGACAGGGGTCACTGAAGCTTTCTTT
>TRBJ1-3|NA|TRBV2|NA
CASSAQGENSGNTIYF
TGTGCCAGCAGTGCGCAAGGAGAAAATAGTGGAAACACCATATATTTT
>TRBJ1-5|NA|TRBV2|NA
CASSPTRGSNQPQHF
TGTGCCAGCAGTCCGACCCGAGGGAGCAATCAGCCCCAGCATTTT
>TRBJ2-7|once|TRBV5-1|NA
CASSSLTGWYEQYF
TGCGCCAGCAGCTCTTTAACAGGGTGGTACGAGCAGTACTTC
>TRBJ2-7|NA|TRBV11-2|TRBD2
CASSYTSGGAYEQYF
TGTGCCAGCAGCTACACTAGCGGGGGGGCCTACGAGCAGTACTTC
>TRBJ2-7|NA|TRBV14|TRBD2
CASSRGSGSGGSYEQYF
TGTGCCAGCAGCCGCGGATCGGGTAGCGGGGGTAGCTACGAGCAGTACTTC
>TRBJ2-7|NA|TRBV7-2|NA
CASSLGDYEQYF
TGTGCCAGCAGCTTAGGAGACTACGAGCAGTACTTC
>TRBJ2-7|NA|TRBV4-1|NA
CASSQDKGGEQYF
TGCGCCAGCAGCCAAGATAAGGGAGGCGAGCAGTACTTC
>TRBJ2-3|NA|TRBV28|NA
CASSGRLHYTDTQYF
TGTGCCAGCAGTGGTCGACTACATTACACAGATACGCAGTATTTT
>TRBJ2-1|NA|TRBV4-1|TRBD2
CASSQDPLRRGGQFF
TGCGCCAGCAGCCAAGATCCCCTCCGGCGGGGGGGGCAGTTCTTC